Below are 3 T cell receptor beta chains sequenced from a single sample in a study of identifying expanded T cells in peripheral blood. Sequencing used immunoSEQ multiplex PCR; TCRdb keeps in-frame clones, though not all of them. The sample lists roughly 100,000 clones, about 87% occurring once. Sample: blood. These receptors all stem from a person aged 18 to 75 in good health.

The chain combines TRBV11-1 with TRBJ2-7; D ambiguous. The CDR3 is 14 residues long. Trimming pared 5 bases from V and 2 bases from J, leaving 13 bases between. The V gene's germline CDR1 is SGHAT and CDR2 FQDESV (reference sequence). Here the CDR3 reads CASSLSLGAYEQYF. CDR3 sequence (DNA): TGTGCCAGCAGCCTAAGCCTGGGTGCCTACGAGCAGTACTTC.

The chain employs TRBV5-1 and TRBJ2-2; D gene ambiguous. Trimming took 0 bases from V and 4 from J, leaving 10 bases between them. The CDR3 is made up of 15 amino acids. In germline, CDR1 is SGHRS, CDR2 YFSETQ. The chain's CDR3 is CASSLGETSTGELFF. In DNA, the CDR3 is TGCGCCAGCAGCTTGGGAGAGACGAGCACCGGGGAGCTGTTTTTT. Based on the CDR3 plus reference TRBV5-1 and TRBJ2-2, the full variable domain is KAGVTQTPRYLIKTRGQQVTLSCSPISGHRSVSWYQQTPGQGLQFLFEYFSETQRNKGNFPGRFSGRQFSNSRSEMNVSTLELGDSALYLCASSLGETSTGELFFGEGSRLTVL.

This sequence joins TRBV19 and TRBJ2-7; 7 nucleotides agree with TRBD1. Looked up from germline, CDR1 is LNHDA and CDR2 is SQIVND (reference sequence). The CDR3 contains 15 residues. After removal of 4 bases from V and 3 bases from J, the junction contained 9 bases not matched to a gene. CDR3 in amino acids: CASSTYGTDSYEQYF. CDR3 nucleotide sequence: TGTGCCAGTAGTACCTACGGGACAGACAGCTACGAGCAGTACTTC.